This T cell receptor (beta chain) is from a study of T cells in localized non-small cell lung cancer. This table comes from immunoSEQ multiplex PCR, and its TCRdb copy is limited to in-frame clones, with some not included. This sample yields about 18,000 clones, of which about nine tenths are seen a single time; under 3.5% belongs to the top ten. V lost 4 bases, J lost 7 bases, and 8 bases stayed unmatched. This CDR3 is 16 amino acids long. CDR1 is LGHNA, CDR2 YSLEER, per germline. The source of this sequence is a woman aged 35 to 69 with stage I lung adenocarcinoma. This chain uses TRBV4-3 with TRBJ1-6; 9 bases are a match to TRBD1. The source material was peripheral blood, sampled before any cancer treatment. CDR3 sequence: CASSPGQGIWNSPLHF. In DNA, the CDR3 is TGCGCCAGCAGCCCGGGACAGGGAATTTGGAATTCACCCCTCCACTTT.